This T cell receptor (beta chain) was observed in a study of T cell changes during pregnancy in multiple sclerosis. Produced via immunoSEQ multiplex PCR; TCRdb's table is partial and in-frame only. In the table there are about 70,000 clones, 85% to 95% of which are singletons. The CDR3 runs 17 residues. CDR1 and CDR2 from the germline V gene are SGHNT and YYREEE (reference sequence). V lost 0 bases to trimming and J lost 4 bases, with 19 bases between them. The rearrangement links TRBV5-4 to TRBJ1-2, with a weak D call TRBD1 (5 bases). This specimen consisted of CD4+ T cells from peripheral blood mononuclear cells, obtained after pregnancy. The receptor comes from a female donor with multiple sclerosis, enrolled in a pregnancy study. The CDR3 region has the DNA TGTGCCAGCAGCTTGGGGTTGAACAGGAGAGACCGCTATGGCTACACCTTC. It codes for CASSLGLNRRDRYGYTF.